This is a list of T cell receptor beta chains from one sample in a study of T cells after yellow fever vaccination. TCRdb re-derived calls from the 5' RACE reads in MiXCR, one entry per CDR3 protein. The sample has more than 90,000 distinct CDR3 sequences, under 9% seen once. Material: CD8+ T cells sorted from PBMCs, obtained 45 days after the yellow fever booster vaccination. These receptor sequences come from a man aged 25 to 40 who received the YFV17D yellow fever vaccine. CDR3s include the opening cysteine and the closing phenylalanine or tryptophan. The order of the fields is V gene, J gene, clone size, CDR3 protein. Rows give clone size only sometimes, using once, few, many, or a class for an expanded clone.

TRBV7-9	TRBJ2-1	many	CASSTGQGAKDEQFF
TRBV6-2/TRBV6-3	TRBJ2-7	many	CASSYNIYEQYF
TRBV4-3	TRBJ1-2	many	CASSLHGGGYTF
TRBV7-9	TRBJ1-2	many	CASSPHTGYGYTF
TRBV20-1	TRBJ2-3	-	CSARSGLAENPDTQYF
TRBV3-1	TRBJ2-7	many	CASSPMEGYEQYF
TRBV20-1	TRBJ2-2	many	CSAGGGTGTGELFF
TRBV15	TRBJ2-6	few	CATSRDRAQWVSGANVLTF
TRBV20-1	TRBJ2-7	few	CSASLGTSQAYEQYF
TRBV2	TRBJ1-1	many	CASSVITYEAFF
TRBV15	TRBJ2-1	-	CATSTANDEQFF
TRBV20-1	TRBJ2-1	many	CSAREISDGDEQFF
TRBV25-1	TRBJ2-5	many	CASSEFQGGQETQYF
TRBV6-2/TRBV6-3	TRBJ2-1	many	CASRELAGVDEQFF
TRBV5-1	TRBJ2-5	-	CASSPGVQGQETQYF
TRBV28	TRBJ2-3	many	CASSFPSAGGPNTQYF
TRBV6-1	TRBJ2-5	many	CASTTPGRETQYF
TRBV7-8	TRBJ1-2	many	CASSLDGTGNGYTF
TRBV6-2/TRBV6-3	TRBJ2-5	few	CASSGYQETQYF
TRBV2	TRBJ2-1	-	CASRGTLAGGVSAYNEQFF
TRBV3-1	TRBJ2-7	-	CASSISAYEQYF
TRBV12-3/TRBV12-4	TRBJ1-2	few	CASRRTDGPYGYTF
TRBV27	TRBJ2-7	-	CASKTSGTYEQYF
TRBV20-1	TRBJ2-1	many	CSADSLRNEQFF
TRBV7-9	TRBJ2-7	-	CASSSFLSGSSYEQYF
TRBV4-3	TRBJ1-2	-	CASSQDSGFGYGYTF
TRBV27	TRBJ1-6	-	CASSPAVGRSDSPLHF
TRBV27	TRBJ2-7	-	CASSFGQGTDEQYF
TRBV11-2	TRBJ2-1	many	CASSLSGSQEQFF
TRBV27	TRBJ1-1	many	CASRLNYGATDTEAFF
TRBV19	TRBJ2-7	many	CASSMRSAGTEQYF
TRBV29-1	TRBJ2-7	-	CSVEVFMGGRGYKQYF
TRBV10-2	TRBJ2-1	many	CASGVQGHSYNEQFF
TRBV14	TRBJ2-1	many	CASSQVHEQFF
TRBV20-1	TRBJ2-7	many	CSAPPPGTSSEQYF
TRBV3-1	TRBJ2-7	many	CASSQDRTSMAYEQYF
TRBV29-1	TRBJ2-1	many	CSVGRASLNNEQFF
TRBV7-6	TRBJ2-1	few	CASSLDPYYEQFF
TRBV20-1	TRBJ1-1	many	CSARDLGAGNTEAFF
TRBV20-1	TRBJ2-1	many	CSARVAFSSYNEQFF
TRBV30	TRBJ2-2	few	CAWIPRTVGNTGELFF
TRBV29-1	TRBJ2-5	many	CSVDKELAGVGETQYF
TRBV6-5	TRBJ2-1	many	CASSYSGTNNEQFF
TRBV7-9	TRBJ2-1	many	CASTQGEQFF
TRBV12-3/TRBV12-4	TRBJ2-2	many	CASSLIGVRDANTGELFF
TRBV9	TRBJ2-1	many	CASSRTSGSTYNEQFF
TRBV27	TRBJ1-6	few	CASSLVGTGGISPLHF
TRBV15	TRBJ2-7	many	CATSLYRSYEQYF
TRBV27	TRBJ2-5	-	CASSLTRYQETQYF
TRBV5-1	TRBJ2-7	many	CASRGGANSYEQYF
TRBV20-1	TRBJ2-2	few	CSATGTEFTGELFF
TRBV7-8	TRBJ2-3	many	CASSLVNTGIYTDTQYF
TRBV15	TRBJ2-3	many	CATSRKGGLDTQYF